These 3 T cell receptor beta chains were all obtained from the same sample, sequenced in a study of shared T cell receptors in the human thymus. Assay used: immunoSEQ multiplex PCR; TCRdb lists only in-frame clones, some missing. This sample yields roughly 710,000 clones, of which 80% to 90% are seen a single time; about 0.0098% belongs to the top ten. The same data also contributed to another study, on human thymus T cells.

Sequences were obtained from thymocytes. These receptors all come from a girl in the first two years of life with a congenital heart defect.

The chain links TRBV19 to TRBJ1-2, with D perhaps matching TRBD1 (5 bases). V was pared by 2 bases and J by 9 bases, with 16 bases between. The length of the CDR3 is 14 residues. Germline V gives CDR1 LNHDA, CDR2 SQIVND (reference sequence). CDR3 residues: CASSINPGQGCYTF. CDR3 in DNA: TGTGCCAGTAGTATAAACCCCGGGCAGGGATGCTACACCTTC.

The chain couples TRBV6-1 to TRBJ2-3; TRBD1 is a possible D gene (5 bases). Trimming took 4 bases from V and 2 from J, leaving 22 bases between them. The CDR3 contains 18 residues. The germline gives CDR1 MNHNS, CDR2 SASEGT. The CDR3 DNA reads TGTGCCAGCAGTGCCTACTTGCACTCAGGGTATATCACAGATACGCAGTATTTT. Translation gives CASSAYLHSGYITDTQYF.

As DNA, the CDR3 is TGCGCCAGCAGCCCTCAGCGGGGGCACCCGGGGACGCAGTATTTT. The encoded protein is CASSPQRGHPGTQYF. The chain couples TRBV5-1 to TRBJ2-3, with 8 positions matching TRBD2. CDR1 and CDR2 from the germline V gene are SGHRS and YFSETQ. Trimming at V came to 4 bases and at J to 9 bases, leaving 13 bases not matched to a gene. The CDR3 has 15 amino acids.